These 8 T cell receptor beta chains were sequenced from one sample in a study of cytomegalovirus exposure and HLA in healthy donors. Measured with immunoSEQ multiplex PCR; TCRdb has only the in-frame clones, and not every one. This table holds some 170,000 clones, around 86% found once. Sequencing was carried out using PBMCs. The receptors come from a man aged 18 to 29 in good health and CMV-seropositive.

The gene calls are TRBV7-9 and TRBJ2-7; D is ambiguous. V lost 5 bases, J lost 2 bases, and 13 bases lay in between. The CDR3 covers 14 residues. Germline CDR1 is SEHNR and CDR2 is FQNEAQ (reference sequence). Here the CDR3 reads CASSPRSAAYEQYF. The CDR3 coding sequence is TGTGCCAGCAGCCCGAGGTCGGCAGCCTACGAGCAGTACTTC.

The chain links TRBV4-3 to TRBJ2-1, with TRBD2 matching over 7 bases. The CDR3 loop spans 13 amino acids. V was clipped by 0 bases and J by 7 bases; unmatched bases: 0. Germline values: CDR1 LGHNA, CDR2 YSLEER. The CDR3 spells CASSQEAGNEQFF. The CDR3 nucleotides are TGCGCCAGCAGCCAAGAAGCGGGGAATGAGCAGTTCTTC.

The chain carries TRBV6-4 and TRBJ1-5; TRBD1 aligns across 7 bases. From germline, CDR1 is MRHNA and CDR2 SNTAGT. The CDR3 loop spans 21 amino acids. With V trimmed by 0 bases and J by 0 bases, 17 bases remained unmatched. The CDR3, as DNA: TGTGCCAGCAGTGACTCATCGGGACAGCAACATACCAAAGATAGCAATCAGCCCCAGCATTTT. Translated, it gives CASSDSSGQQHTKDSNQPQHF.

The rearrangement joins TRBV7-2 to TRBJ2-5; possible D gene TRBD2, 5 bases. From germline, CDR1 is SGHTA and CDR2 FQGNSA. The CDR3 length is 13 residues. Deletions cut 1 base from V and 7 bases from J, with 10 bases between. This CDR3 is CASSLGGFVTQYF. CDR3 nucleotide sequence: TGTGCCAGCAGCTTAGGAGGGTTTGTGACCCAGTACTTC.

The rearrangement uses TRBV10-3 and TRBJ2-7; TRBD2 matches 7 bases. With 8 bases clipped from V and 1 base from J, the junction kept 11 bases outside the gene matches. The CDR3 spans 15 residues. CDR1 is ENHRY and CDR2 is SYGVKD in the germline V gene. The CDR3 loop reads CAISAGGSRSYEQYF. CDR3 nucleotides: TGTGCCATCTCCGCCGGGGGGTCCCGATCCTACGAGCAGTACTTC.

V gene TRBV4-2 combines with J gene TRBJ2-4, with TRBD2 matching 7 bases. The ends lost 0 bases at V and 6 bases at J; junction bases unmatched: 14. Germline CDR1 reads LGHNA; CDR2 reads YNFKEQ. CDR3 length equals 18 residues. In DNA form, the CDR3 reads TGTGCCAGCAGCCAAGACCCCGGACTTCCTTGGGGGGGAAACATTCAGTACTTC. Translation gives CASSQDPGLPWGGNIQYF.

The chain is built from TRBV6-6 and TRBJ1-1, with D possibly matching TRBD1 (6 bases). CDR3 length: 13 amino acids. Germline V gene data show CDR1 as MNHNY and CDR2 as SVGAGI (reference sequence). V lost 5 bases and J lost 3, with 10 bases in between. Here the CDR3 reads CASSTGSDTEAFF. The CDR3 nucleotides are TGTGCCAGCAGTACAGGGTCAGACACTGAAGCTTTCTTT.

The chain employs TRBV7-2 and TRBJ2-5, with 10 positions matching TRBD2. This CDR3 has 16 residues. The germline CDR1 and CDR2 sequences are SGHTA and FQGNSA. J gave up 5 bases and V 3 bases, and 9 bases lay outside the gene matches. Written as DNA, the CDR3 is TGTGCCAGCAGCTTCAATAGCGGGGGGCGAGGGGAGACCCAGTACTTC. Its translation is CASSFNSGGRGETQYF.